Reported below is one TCR beta chain. The antigen is undetermined. The CDR3 is 16 residues long. Germline CDR1 and CDR2: SEHNR and FQNEAQ (reference sequence). Trimming stripped 2 bases from V and 0 bases from J, with 13 bases between. The data derive from a study of shared clonotypes between healthy human individuals. Overall study findings and caveats: A few donors shared approximately 5% of their naive CD4 clonotypes.

Sequencing used immunoSEQ multiplex PCR; TCRdb keeps in-frame clones, though not all of them. The sample consists of 2,500,000 or so clones, 90% to 95% of them appearing once. The clonotype originates from a young man in good health. The chain joins TRBV7-9 to TRBJ1-2; tentatively, D is TRBD1 (6 bases). Sequenced material: naive CD4+ T cells sorted from blood. Noted subset: CD45RA+ positively selected. This chain's CDR3 is CASSLLPQGSNYGYTF. The CDR3 bases are TGTGCCAGCAGCTTATTGCCACAGGGTTCTAACTATGGCTACACCTTC. Full variable domain (remainder filled in from reference TRBV7-9 and TRBJ1-2): DTGVSQNPRHKITKRGQNVTFRCDPISEHNRLYWYRQTLGQGPEFLTYFQNEAQLEKSRLLSDRFSAERPKGSFSTLEIQRTEQGDSAMYLCASSLLPQGSNYGYTFGSGTRLTVV.